This is a list of T cell receptor beta chains from one sample in a study of cytomegalovirus exposure and HLA in healthy donors. Here immunoSEQ multiplex PCR was the method, and the copy in TCRdb shows in-frame clones only, minus some. Of 50,000 to 65,000 clones in the sample, about 77% were seen once. The sequencing sample was made of PBMCs. Receptors were obtained from a woman aged 30 to 39 in good health and CMV-seronegative. Each CDR3 is given with its conserved first and last residue. D genes are given only for firm matches. The size field is filled for only some rows; it gives once, few, many or a size class.

V gene: TRBV28; J gene: TRBJ2-5; D gene: TRBD2; clone size: NA; CDR3 DNA: TGTGCCAGCAGACTAGCGGGAGGCCCCATGACCCAGTACTTC; CDR3 protein: CASRLAGGPMTQYF
V gene: TRBV5-4; J gene: TRBJ1-2; D gene: NA; clone size: NA; CDR3 DNA: TGTGCCAGCAGCTTGAGACAGAGAGCTAACTATGGCTACACCTTC; CDR3 protein: CASSLRQRANYGYTF
V gene: TRBV29-1; J gene: TRBJ2-2; D gene: TRBD1; clone size: NA; CDR3 DNA: TGCAGCGTTGACGGGGTTCGACAGGGGGCCGCTCCCCGGACCGGGGAGCTGTTTTTT; CDR3 protein: CSVDGVRQGAAPRTGELFF
V gene: TRBV7-9; J gene: TRBJ1-5; D gene: NA; clone size: NA; CDR3 DNA: TGTGCCAGCAGCTCCAGCAGGGAATTGAGCAATCAGCCCCAGCATTTT; CDR3 protein: CASSSSRELSNQPQHF
V gene: TRBV19; J gene: TRBJ2-5; D gene: TRBD2; clone size: NA; CDR3 DNA: TGTGCCAGTAGTAAGGGACTAGCGGGACAAGAGACCCAGTACTTC; CDR3 protein: CASSKGLAGQETQYF
V gene: TRBV6-1; J gene: TRBJ2-3; D gene: NA; clone size: NA; CDR3 DNA: TGTGCCAGCAGTGAAGCCGACAGGATCACAGATACGCAGTATTTT; CDR3 protein: CASSEADRITDTQYF
V gene: TRBV7-2; J gene: TRBJ1-2; D gene: NA; clone size: NA; CDR3 DNA: TGTGCCAGCAGCTTAGGGGGCCATCCCCAGTATGGCTACACCTTC; CDR3 protein: CASSLGGHPQYGYTF
V gene: TRBV10-2; J gene: TRBJ1-5; D gene: TRBD1; clone size: NA; CDR3 DNA: TGCGCCAGCAGGACAGGGAATCAGCCCCAGCATTTT; CDR3 protein: CASRTGNQPQHF
V gene: TRBV29-1; J gene: TRBJ1-5; D gene: NA; clone size: once; CDR3 DNA: TGCAGCGTTGAAGAAGGGTGGGGCCTCAATCAGCCCCAGCATTTT; CDR3 protein: CSVEEGWGLNQPQHF
V gene: TRBV5-8; J gene: TRBJ1-5; D gene: NA; clone size: NA; CDR3 DNA: TGTGCCAGCAGCTTCAGGGTAGGACAGCCCCAGCATTTT; CDR3 protein: CASSFRVGQPQHF
V gene: TRBV6-7; J gene: TRBJ2-7; D gene: TRBD1; clone size: NA; CDR3 DNA: TGTGCCAGCAGTCACGCCGGGACAGGGAACTACGAGCAGTACTTC; CDR3 protein: CASSHAGTGNYEQYF
V gene: TRBV6-5; J gene: TRBJ2-2; D gene: TRBD2; clone size: few; CDR3 DNA: TGTGCCAGCAGCCCGACTAGCGGGAACACCGGGGAGCTGTTTTTT; CDR3 protein: CASSPTSGNTGELFF
V gene: TRBV5-6; J gene: TRBJ2-3; D gene: NA; clone size: NA; CDR3 DNA: TGTGCCAGCAGCTTGGTCGGGGGTCAGGAGACCACAGATACGCAGTATTTT; CDR3 protein: CASSLVGGQETTDTQYF
V gene: TRBV7-3; J gene: TRBJ1-1; D gene: NA; clone size: NA; CDR3 DNA: TGTGCCAGCAAAGATCGACAGGCGGCTGAAGCTTTCTTT; CDR3 protein: CASKDRQAAEAFF
V gene: TRBV6-5; J gene: TRBJ2-5; D gene: TRBD2; clone size: NA; CDR3 DNA: TGTGCCAGCAGTCCCCCCCTGGCGGGGGGAAAGACCCAGTACTTC; CDR3 protein: CASSPPLAGGKTQYF
V gene: TRBV19; J gene: TRBJ2-1; D gene: TRBD1; clone size: NA; CDR3 DNA: TGTGCCAGTAGTCGGACAGGGGGCGCGGACAGGTTCTTC; CDR3 protein: CASSRTGGADRFF
V gene: TRBV9; J gene: TRBJ1-1; D gene: NA; clone size: NA; CDR3 DNA: TGTGCCAGCAGCGTAGCTGAGGTGGGCACTGAAGCTTTCTTT; CDR3 protein: CASSVAEVGTEAFF
V gene: TRBV29-1; J gene: TRBJ1-1; D gene: NA; clone size: NA; CDR3 DNA: TGCAGCGTTGAAGTAGGCGGGAACACTGAAGCTTTCTTT; CDR3 protein: CSVEVGGNTEAFF
V gene: TRBV19; J gene: TRBJ2-3; D gene: NA; clone size: NA; CDR3 DNA: TGTGCCAGTAGTAACGGTTTACGCACAGATACGCAGTATTTT; CDR3 protein: CASSNGLRTDTQYF
V gene: TRBV29-1; J gene: TRBJ2-5; D gene: TRBD2; clone size: few; CDR3 DNA: TGCAGCGTTGAAGTACCTAGCGGGTACCAAGAGACCCAGTACTTC; CDR3 protein: CSVEVPSGYQETQYF
V gene: TRBV7-8; J gene: TRBJ2-5; D gene: NA; clone size: NA; CDR3 DNA: TGTGCCAGCAGCTTCCCTCTCCCGTACCAAGAGACCCAGTACTTC; CDR3 protein: CASSFPLPYQETQYF
V gene: TRBV14; J gene: TRBJ2-5; D gene: TRBD2; clone size: NA; CDR3 DNA: TGTGCCAGCAGCCAGCTCCGACTAGCGGGTAGAGAGACCCAGTACTTC; CDR3 protein: CASSQLRLAGRETQYF
V gene: TRBV6-6; J gene: TRBJ1-1; D gene: NA; clone size: NA; CDR3 DNA: TGTGCCAGCAGTTGGGGCTTGGGGGGGAACACTGAAGCTTTCTTT; CDR3 protein: CASSWGLGGNTEAFF
V gene: TRBV30; J gene: TRBJ1-1; D gene: NA; clone size: NA; CDR3 DNA: TGTGCCTGGAGTCCTGTCCGGGGGGCGGGGGACACTGAAGCTTCCTTT; CDR3 protein: CAWSPVRGAGDTEASF
V gene: TRBV25-1; J gene: TRBJ2-7; D gene: TRBD2; clone size: NA; CDR3 DNA: TGTGCCACCCTAGCGGGAGGGCCCTACGAGCAGTACTTC; CDR3 protein: CATLAGGPYEQYF
V gene: TRBV4-1; J gene: TRBJ1-1; D gene: TRBD1; clone size: few; CDR3 DNA: TGCGCCAGCAGCCAAGATCGAGGGACAGTGGAAGCTTTCTTT; CDR3 protein: CASSQDRGTVEAFF
V gene: TRBV30; J gene: TRBJ1-4; D gene: NA; clone size: NA; CDR3 DNA: TGTGCCTGGAGTGTGGGACATGGGAATGAAAAACTGTTTTTT; CDR3 protein: CAWSVGHGNEKLFF
V gene: TRBV7-9; J gene: TRBJ1-2; D gene: TRBD1; clone size: NA; CDR3 DNA: TGTGCCAGCAGCCCTATACAGGGGAAGAATAGCTATGGCTACACCTTC; CDR3 protein: CASSPIQGKNSYGYTF
V gene: TRBV11-2; J gene: TRBJ2-7; D gene: TRBD2; clone size: NA; CDR3 DNA: TGTGCCGGCAGCTATCGGACTAGCGGGACCTACGAGCAGTACTTC; CDR3 protein: CAGSYRTSGTYEQYF
V gene: TRBV6-5; J gene: TRBJ2-3; D gene: TRBD2; clone size: NA; CDR3 DNA: TGTGCCAGCAGTCCCCGACTAGCGGCTACAGATACGCAGTATTTT; CDR3 protein: CASSPRLAATDTQYF
V gene: TRBV5-4; J gene: TRBJ1-3; D gene: NA; clone size: few; CDR3 DNA: TGTGCCAGCAGCTTGCCAGCTGGAAACACCATATATTTT; CDR3 protein: CASSLPAGNTIYF
V gene: TRBV18; J gene: TRBJ2-2; D gene: NA; clone size: NA; CDR3 DNA: TGTGCCAGCTCACTCCTTACCGGGGAGCTGTTTTTT; CDR3 protein: CASSLLTGELFF
V gene: TRBV6-5; J gene: TRBJ1-3; D gene: NA; clone size: NA; CDR3 DNA: TGTGTCAGCAGTTCCCTATCTCCTGGAAACACCATATATTTT; CDR3 protein: CVSSSLSPGNTIYF
V gene: TRBV20-1; J gene: TRBJ1-1; D gene: NA; clone size: few; CDR3 DNA: TGCAGTGCTGTGCCCAGGGGTGAAGCTTTCTTT; CDR3 protein: CSAVPRGEAFF
V gene: TRBV4-3; J gene: TRBJ1-1; D gene: NA; clone size: few; CDR3 DNA: TGCGCCAGCAGCTCCGGGGAGTTCACTGAAGCTTTCTTT; CDR3 protein: CASSSGEFTEAFF
V gene: TRBV7-9; J gene: TRBJ1-1; D gene: NA; clone size: NA; CDR3 DNA: TGTTCCAGCAGCTACAATCAACAGGACGACACTGAAGCTTTCTTT; CDR3 protein: CSSSYNQQDDTEAFF